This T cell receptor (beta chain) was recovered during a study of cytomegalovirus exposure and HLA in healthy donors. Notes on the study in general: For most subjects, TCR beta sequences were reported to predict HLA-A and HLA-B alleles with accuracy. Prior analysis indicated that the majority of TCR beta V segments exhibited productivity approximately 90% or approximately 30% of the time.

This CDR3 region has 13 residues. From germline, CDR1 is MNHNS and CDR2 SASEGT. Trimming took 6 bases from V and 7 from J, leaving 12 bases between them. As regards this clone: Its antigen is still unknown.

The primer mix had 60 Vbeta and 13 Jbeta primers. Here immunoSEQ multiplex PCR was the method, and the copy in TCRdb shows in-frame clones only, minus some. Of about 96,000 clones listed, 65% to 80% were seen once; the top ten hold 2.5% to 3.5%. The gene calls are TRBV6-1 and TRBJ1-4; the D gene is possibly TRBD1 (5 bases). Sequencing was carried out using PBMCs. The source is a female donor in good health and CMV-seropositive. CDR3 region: CASRGGAGEKLFF. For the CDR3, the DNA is TGTGCCAGCAGAGGAGGGGCGGGTGAAAAACTGTTTTTT.